The clone carrying this T cell receptor (beta chain) was seen at least ten times. This record belongs to a study of T cells in Graves' hyperthyroidism and ophthalmopathy. The CDR3 regions of TCR beta were amplified from RNA transcripts. Initially, a first-round RT-PCR of the TCR CDR3 employed the HTBI primer set. One entry per CDR3 protein results from TCRdb running MiXCR on the multiplex PCR reads. In the table there are roughly 500,000 distinct CDR3 sequences, roughly a quarter of which are singletons. Germline-derived CDR1 and CDR2 are LNHNV and YYDKDF (reference sequence). This CDR3 comprises 16 residues. The V and J ends lost 6 bases and 4 bases, in that order; junction bases with no gene match: 13.

This TCR came from a woman aged 25 to 39 with Graves' ophthalmopathy. The rearrangement uses TRBV15 and TRBJ1-2; TRBD1 matches at 8 bases. The specimen was blood. In DNA, the CDR3 is TGTGCCACCAGAGAGGTCCGGACAGGGAAAATCTATGGCTACACCTTC. Translated, it gives CATREVRTGKIYGYTF.